This TCR beta chain stems from a study of blood T cell repertoires in COVID-19. Seattle patients were enrolled during active infection and followed longitudinally. This clone has just a few counts. Trimming stripped 0 bases from V and 3 bases from J, with 20 bases between. Germline V CDR1 and CDR2: SGHVS, FNYEAQ. This CDR3 has 19 residues. Measured with immunoSEQ multiplex PCR; TCRdb has only the in-frame clones, and not every one. The sample holds about 160,000 clones; about 80% are singletons and the top ten take approximately 6.8%. The material sequenced was peripheral blood. The TCR was taken from a woman aged 40 to 50 with COVID-19, enrolled during active disease. The chain couples TRBV7-6 to TRBJ2-2; D perhaps matches TRBD1 (6 bases). The chain's CDR3 is CASSLAVLEDRFYTGELFF. CDR3 nucleotide sequence: TGTGCCAGCAGCTTAGCGGTCCTGGAAGACAGGTTCTACACCGGGGAGCTGTTTTTT. The full variable domain, with the rest looked up from reference TRBV7-6 and TRBJ2-2, is GAGVSQSPRYKVTKRGQDVALRCDPISGHVSLYWYRQALGQGPEFLTYFNYEAQQDKSGLPNDRFSAERPEGSISTLTIQRTEQRDSAMYRCASSLAVLEDRFYTGELFFGEGSRLTVL.